Below are 31 T cell receptor beta chains sequenced from a single sample in a study of cytomegalovirus exposure and HLA in healthy donors. Vbeta (60) and Jbeta (13) primers were used in the PCR. Method: immunoSEQ multiplex PCR; TCRdb's copy keeps in-frame clones and lacks some. This sample has more than 85,000 clones, with approximately 79% found just once. Sequencing was performed on PBMCs. These receptors were obtained from a man aged 25-45 years in good health and CMV-seropositive.

This CDR3 reads CASSLIWGAETQYF. The CDR3 bases are TGTGCCAGCAGCTTAATTTGGGGCGCCGAGACCCAGTACTTC. The rearrangement uses TRBV11-2 and TRBJ2-5, with D tentatively TRBD1 (5 bases). V was clipped by 2 bases and J by 5 bases, with 12 bases between them. The CDR3 loop spans 14 amino acids. The germline CDR1 and CDR2 sequences are SGHAT and FQNNGV.

The V gene is TRBV28, the J gene TRBJ2-7; TRBD1 matches at 8 bases. The V gene end was trimmed by 6 bases and the J gene end by 2 bases; junction bases not matched to a gene: 6. This CDR3 contains 14 residues. Germline V lookup: CDR1 MDHEN, CDR2 SYDVKM. The chain's CDR3 is CASRSGGAAYEQYF. The CDR3 bases are TGTGCCAGCAGATCAGGGGGCGCGGCCTACGAGCAGTACTTC.

The chain combines TRBV30 with TRBJ1-6, with 10 positions matching TRBD1. CDR3 length equals 15 residues. V gave up 3 bases and J gave up 8 bases; unmatched junction bases: 7. Germline CDR1 reads GTSNPN; CDR2 reads SVGIG (reference sequence). This chain's CDR3 is CAWRAGQGEYSPLHF. The CDR3 DNA follows: TGTGCCTGGAGGGCCGGACAGGGGGAGTATTCACCCCTCCACTTT.

The chain is built from TRBV2 and TRBJ1-2, with D possibly matching TRBD1 (6 bases). The germline CDR1 and CDR2 sequences are SNHLY and FYNNEI. The CDR3 covers 15 residues. The V and J ends lost 3 bases and 3 bases respectively, with 14 bases between them. CDR3 DNA sequence: TGTGCCAGCAGTGACGGGGCAGGGGACCACTATGGCTACACCTTC. Translation gives CASSDGAGDHYGYTF.

This rearrangement joins TRBV5-1 to TRBJ2-7; the D is unclear. Germline V lookup: CDR1 SGHRS, CDR2 YFSETQ. Trimming stripped 5 bases from V and 0 bases from J, with 12 bases between. The CDR3 is 14 residues long. In DNA, the CDR3 is TGCGCCAGCAGGCCAACAATAAGCTCCTACGAGCAGTACTTC. Its protein is CASRPTISSYEQYF.

This chain links TRBV19 with TRBJ2-2; TRBD2 agrees at 8 bases. The CDR3 totals 16 residues. Germline V lookup: CDR1 LNHDA, CDR2 SQIVND (reference sequence). V was pared by 4 bases and J by 8 bases, with 12 bases of the junction left unmatched. The CDR3, as DNA: TGTGCCAGTAGTACTCCTTGGCGGGGGGCCGCGGGGGAGCTGTTTTTT. It translates to CASSTPWRGAAGELFF.

The V call is TRBV5-1, the J call TRBJ2-7; no clear D gene. The V and J ends lost 5 bases and 1 base respectively, with 19 bases between them. The germline CDR1 and CDR2 sequences are SGHRS and YFSETQ. The CDR3 is made up of 16 amino acids. This CDR3 reads CASRLDRVEFSYEQYF. The CDR3 bases are TGCGCCAGCAGACTGGATCGGGTTGAATTTTCCTACGAGCAGTACTTC.

There are a few counts of this clone. The V gene is TRBV27, the J gene TRBJ2-5; 15 nucleotides line up with TRBD2. Trimming cost V 7 bases and J 5 bases; bases outside gene matches: 8. CDR3 length: 16 residues. Germline V gene sequence: CDR1 MNHEY, CDR2 SMNVEV (reference sequence). The CDR3 DNA is TGTGCCAGCATGCCCACGGGGACTAGCGGGGGGGAGACCCAGTACTTC. It codes for CASMPTGTSGGETQYF.

The V and J genes are TRBV23-1 and TRBJ1-2; D is perhaps TRBD1 (5 bases). TRBV23-1 is annotated as an ORF whose role is uncertain. This CDR3 contains 16 residues. Trimming cost V 8 bases and J 2 bases, with 21 bases left between them. The CDR3 loop reads CASGGLKGVYNYGYTF. The CDR3 nucleotides are TGCGCCAGCGGGGGGTTAAAAGGGGTCTACAACTATGGCTACACCTTC.

The chain combines TRBV29-1 with TRBJ2-7, with 10 bases fitting TRBD1. Losses at the gene ends were 2 bases for V and 4 bases for J; bases not matched to a gene: 8. The CDR3 sequence is 15 residues long. The germline CDR1 and CDR2 sequences are SQVTM and ANQGSEA. The CDR3 region is CSVESPGTGEYEQYF. The CDR3, as DNA: TGCAGCGTTGAAAGCCCCGGGACAGGGGAATACGAGCAGTACTTC.

The rearrangement uses TRBV5-3 and TRBJ1-5, with 8 bases lining up with TRBD1. TRBV5-3 is identified as an open reading frame with a role that is uncertain. V lost 1 base to trimming and J lost 5 bases; unmatched junction nucleotides: 17. This CDR3 contains 19 residues. This CDR3 is CARSLKKMAKRQGHQPQHF. CDR3 nucleotide sequence: TGTGCCAGAAGCTTGAAGAAGATGGCGAAAAGACAGGGGCATCAGCCCCAGCATTTT.

The V and J genes are TRBV5-1 and TRBJ2-5, with 9 bases fitting TRBD1. V trimming: 4 bases; J trimming: 0 bases; junction bases outside the gene matches: 4. Germline CDR1 and CDR2: SGHRS and YFSETQ. The CDR3 has 15 residues. This CDR3 is CASSGQGNHQETQYF. DNA of the CDR3: TGCGCCAGCAGCGGACAGGGGAACCACCAAGAGACCCAGTACTTC.

The chain couples TRBV7-9 to TRBJ1-1; no clear D. Trimming shortened V by 7 bases and J by 7 bases, and 16 bases separated the two germline ends. The germline V gene encodes CDR1 SEHNR and CDR2 FQNEAQ (reference sequence). There are 13 residues in the CDR3. CDR3: CASTQTAGDEAFF. Written as DNA, the CDR3 is TGTGCCAGCACCCAAACGGCGGGAGATGAAGCTTTCTTT.

This rearrangement joins TRBV7-9 to TRBJ2-5; 8 positions agree with TRBD1. V lost 3 bases to trimming and J lost 1 base; unmatched junction nucleotides: 4. Germline-derived CDR1 and CDR2 are SEHNR and FQNEAQ (reference sequence). The CDR3 covers 15 residues. In nucleotides, the CDR3 is TGTGCCAGCAGCTTGGGACAGGCTCCCCAAGAGACCCAGTACTTC. This encodes CASSLGQAPQETQYF.

V usage is TRBV6-1 and J usage is TRBJ2-2; TRBD2 matches 7 bases. Germline CDR1 and CDR2: MNHNS and SASEGT. The CDR3 sequence is 14 residues long. With V trimmed by 8 bases and J by 6 bases, 9 bases remained unmatched. The CDR3 loop reads CASAGLVGSGELFF. The CDR3 nucleotides are TGTGCCAGCGCAGGACTAGTCGGGTCCGGGGAGCTGTTTTTT.

The V gene is TRBV6-4, the J gene TRBJ2-7; TRBD1 is a possible D gene (5 bases). CDR3 size: 12 residues. Germline lookup yields CDR1 MRHNA and CDR2 SNTAGT. CDR3 in DNA: TGTCCAACCCAGAAGGGGTCCTACGAGCAGTACTTC. This translates into CPTQKGSYEQYF.

V usage is TRBV6-1 and J usage is TRBJ2-1; D perhaps matches TRBD1 (5 bases). The V gene lost 5 bases and the J gene lost 5 bases, with 10 bases spanning the gap. This CDR3 is built from 13 residues. Germline V lookup: CDR1 MNHNS, CDR2 SASEGT. CDR3 sequence reads: CASSIQENNEQFF. CDR3 bases: TGTGCCAGCAGTATACAGGAGAACAATGAGCAGTTCTTC.

This chain links TRBV5-1 with TRBJ1-1; maybe TRBD1 (6 bases). Trimming stripped 4 bases from V and 1 base from J, with 17 bases between. The CDR3 runs 16 residues. CDR1 and CDR2 (germline): SGHRS, YFSETQ. The CDR3 loop reads CASSTVGGWRNTEAFF. The CDR3 DNA reads as TGCGCCAGCAGCACTGTTGGGGGCTGGAGGAACACTGAAGCTTTCTTT.

The V and J genes are TRBV9 and TRBJ2-3; 16 nucleotides line up with TRBD2. Losses at the gene ends were 4 bases for V and 5 bases for J; bases not matched to a gene: 4. CDR3 length equals 16 residues. Germline CDR1 is SGDLS and CDR2 is YYNGEE. The CDR3 is CASSRGLAGGVDTQYF. The CDR3 DNA is TGTGCCAGCAGCCGGGGACTAGCGGGGGGGGTAGATACGCAGTATTTT.

The chain is built from TRBV29-1 and TRBJ2-3; 7 bases line up with TRBD2. Germline-derived CDR1 and CDR2 are SQVTM and ANQGSEA. V trimming: 4 bases; J trimming: 0 bases; junction bases outside the gene matches: 10. This CDR3 spans 16 amino acids. Here the CDR3 DNA reads TGCAGCGTTGGTGGGGGAGGGGCAGCTAGCACAGATACGCAGTATTTT. It encodes CSVGGGGAASTDTQYF.

To note about this clone: At one end, the junction sequence differs from germline, possibly due to a read error. V and J are TRBV7-2 and TRBJ1-6; D unresolved. This CDR3 has 13 amino acids. The germline V gene encodes CDR1 SGHTA and CDR2 FQGNSA. The CDR3 loop reads CASSSVTNSPLHF. CDR3 coding DNA: TGTGCCAGCAGCTCGGTCACCAATTCCCCCCTCCACTTT. Looking up the rest from reference TRBV7-2 and TRBJ1-6 gives the full variable domain: GAGVSQSPSNKVTEKGKDVELRCDPISGHTALYWYRQSLGQGLEFLIYFQGNSAPDKSGLPSDRFSAERTGGSVSTLTIQRTQQEDSAVYLCASSSVTNSPLHFGNGTRLTVT.

The chain's CDR3 is CASSFALDTEAFF. As DNA, the CDR3 is TGCGCCAGCAGCTTCGCGCTGGACACTGAAGCTTTCTTT. The chain is built from TRBV5-1 and TRBJ1-1; D is unresolved. This CDR3 has 13 residues. Per germline, CDR1 SGHRS and CDR2 YFSETQ. V lost 2 bases to trimming and J lost 3 bases, with 8 bases between them. The variable domain in full, with the rest retrieved from reference TRBV5-1 and TRBJ1-1, is KAGVTQTPRYLIKTRGQQVTLSCSPISGHRSVSWYQQTPGQGLQFLFEYFSETQRNKGNFPGRFSGRQFSNSRSEMNVSTLELGDSALYLCASSFALDTEAFFGQGTRLTVV.

This chain joins TRBV14 and TRBJ2-4; perhaps TRBD2 as D (6 bases). Germline CDR1 and CDR2: SGHDN and FVKESK. The V end lost 0 bases, the J end lost 1 base, and 10 bases lay between the germline ends. The CDR3 runs 16 residues. CDR3 residues: CASSQDGGWAKNIQYF. The CDR3 nucleotides are TGTGCCAGCAGCCAAGATGGGGGGTGGGCCAAAAACATTCAGTACTTC.

The chain carries TRBV5-6 and TRBJ2-2, with no clear D. V shed 4 bases and J shed 2 bases, with 12 bases lying between them. The CDR3 loop spans 15 amino acids. Germline CDR1 is SGHDT and CDR2 is YYEEEE. The CDR3 sequence: CASSPIGSNTGELFF. The DNA of the CDR3 is TGTGCCAGCAGCCCGATCGGGTCAAACACCGGGGAGCTGTTTTTT.

This chain uses TRBV10-2 with TRBJ2-1; TRBD2 might be the D (6 bases). V was shortened by 4 bases and J by 0 bases, with 16 bases between the two germline ends. Per germline, CDR1 WSHSY and CDR2 SAAADI. The CDR3 is 17 residues long. CDR3 loop: CASSGRVGDFSYNEQFF. The CDR3 DNA reads as TGCGCCAGCAGTGGGAGGGTGGGGGATTTCTCCTACAATGAGCAGTTCTTC.

In its sample, this clone was seen once. The chain joins TRBV6-5 to TRBJ2-5; 7 bases are shared with TRBD1. The junction had 2 bases not matched to a gene; V was cut back by 2 bases and J by 2 bases. The germline V gene encodes CDR1 MNHEY and CDR2 SVGAGI. There are 14 residues in the CDR3. DNA for the CDR3: TGTGCCAGCAGTTACAGGGGACAGCAAGAGACCCAGTACTTC. Its protein is CASSYRGQQETQYF.

The chain uses TRBV4-3 and TRBJ1-2, with 7 bases fitting TRBD1. CDR3 size: 15 residues. Trimming removed 0 bases from V and 5 bases from J; junction bases left unmatched: 6. The germline V gene encodes CDR1 LGHNA and CDR2 YSLEER. DNA for the CDR3: TGCGCCAGCAGCCAAGATTTCAGGGGGTTTTATGGCTACACCTTC. Translated, it gives CASSQDFRGFYGYTF.

The V gene is TRBV7-9, the J gene TRBJ2-3; D remains ambiguous. Germline CDR1 reads SEHNR; CDR2 reads FQNEAQ (reference sequence). The CDR3 runs 12 residues. Trimming removed 6 bases from V and 6 bases from J, with 10 bases in between. CDR3 in amino acids: CASSEAPDTQYF. The CDR3 nucleotides are TGTGCCAGCAGTGAGGCACCCGATACGCAGTATTTT.

This clone showed up just a few times. The genes are TRBV7-9 and TRBJ1-6; 7 bases map to TRBD1. This CDR3 comprises 16 residues. CDR1 SEHNR and CDR2 FQNEAQ come from the germline V gene (reference sequence). Trimming at V came to 5 bases and at J to 4 bases, leaving 8 bases not matched to a gene. The CDR3, as DNA: TGTGCCAGCAGCCCTGGCAGGGGGGTATATAATTCACCCCTCCACTTT. Its translation: CASSPGRGVYNSPLHF.

The table lists this clone with a few counts. This CDR3 reads CASRTGLAGYEQYF. CDR3 in DNA: TGCGCCAGCAGGACGGGACTAGCGGGGTACGAGCAGTACTTC. The chain carries TRBV10-2 and TRBJ2-7; 13 bases match TRBD2. J was trimmed by 4 bases and V by 6 bases; bases with no gene match: 3. The CDR3 covers 14 residues. Looked up from germline, CDR1 is WSHSY and CDR2 is SAAADI.

V gene TRBV11-3 combines with J gene TRBJ2-1; possible D gene TRBD1, 5 bases. Germline V CDR1 and CDR2: SGHNT, YENEEA. The CDR3 runs to 14 residues. V lost 4 bases to trimming and J lost 5 bases, with 12 bases between them. The CDR3 sequence is CASSSRAENNEQFF. CDR3 nucleotides: TGTGCCAGCAGCTCCAGGGCGGAGAACAATGAGCAGTTCTTC.